The present T cell receptor beta chain was sequenced within a study of Ad26.COV2.S vaccination and SARS-CoV-2 variants. V was shortened by 1 base and J by 2 bases, with 14 bases between the two germline ends. The CDR3 totals 16 residues. CDR1 and CDR2 from the germline V gene are LGHDT and YNNKEL (reference sequence). Clones were read by immunoSEQ multiplex PCR, and TCRdb kept only the in-frame ones, dropping some. This sample carries 150,000 to 200,000 clones, roughly 89% of them seen once, and the ten largest clones take 5% to 6.5%. The sequencing here drew on peripheral blood, taken after recovery from COVID-19. The source is a human donor who had recovered from COVID-19. The chain is built from TRBV3-1 (or the pseudogene TRBV3-2) and TRBJ1-1; D gene uncertain. CDR3 sequence (DNA): TGTGCCAGCAGCCAAGCCTTCGCGACACCCAACACTGAAGCTTTCTTT. This translates into CASSQAFATPNTEAFF.